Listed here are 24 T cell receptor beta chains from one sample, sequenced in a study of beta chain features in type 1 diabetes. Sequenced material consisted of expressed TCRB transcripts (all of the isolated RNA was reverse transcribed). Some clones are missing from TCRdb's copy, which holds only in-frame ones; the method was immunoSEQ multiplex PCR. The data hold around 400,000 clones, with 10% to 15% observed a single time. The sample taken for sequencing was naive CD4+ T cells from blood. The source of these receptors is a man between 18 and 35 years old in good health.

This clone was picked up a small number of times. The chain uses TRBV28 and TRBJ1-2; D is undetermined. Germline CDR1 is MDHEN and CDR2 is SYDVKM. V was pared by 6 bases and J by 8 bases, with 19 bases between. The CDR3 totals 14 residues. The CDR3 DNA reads TGTGCCAGCAGCCGACTAAACTCCGGGCAGGGCTACACCTTC. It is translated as CASSRLNSGQGYTF.

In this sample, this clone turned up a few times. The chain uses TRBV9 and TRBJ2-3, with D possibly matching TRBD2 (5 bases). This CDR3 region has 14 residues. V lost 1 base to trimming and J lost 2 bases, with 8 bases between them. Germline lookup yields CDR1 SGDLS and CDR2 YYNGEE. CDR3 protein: CASSVLANTDTQYF. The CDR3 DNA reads TGTGCCAGCAGCGTACTAGCTAACACAGATACGCAGTATTTT.

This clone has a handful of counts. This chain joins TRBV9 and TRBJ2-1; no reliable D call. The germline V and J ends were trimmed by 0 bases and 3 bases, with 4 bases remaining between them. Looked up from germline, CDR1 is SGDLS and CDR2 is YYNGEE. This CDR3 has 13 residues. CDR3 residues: CASSVAFYNEQFF. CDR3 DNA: TGTGCCAGCAGCGTAGCCTTCTACAATGAGCAGTTCTTC.

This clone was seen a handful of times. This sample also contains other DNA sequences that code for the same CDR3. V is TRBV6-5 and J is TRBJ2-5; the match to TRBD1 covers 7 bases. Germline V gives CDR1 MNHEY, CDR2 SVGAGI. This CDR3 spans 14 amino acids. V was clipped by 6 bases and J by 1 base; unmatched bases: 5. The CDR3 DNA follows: TGTGCCAGCAGCCCAGGGACAGCCCAAGAGACCCAGTACTTC. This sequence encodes CASSPGTAQETQYF.

DNA for the CDR3: TGCGCCAGCAGCCCCGGGACAGTCTCTGGGGCCAACGTCCTGACTTTC. Its protein product is CASSPGTVSGANVLTF. The chain employs TRBV4-1 and TRBJ2-6; TRBD1 matches 7 bases. Trimming cost V 4 bases and J 0 bases; bases outside gene matches: 3. The CDR3 spans 16 residues. Germline CDR1 is MGHRA and CDR2 is YSYEKL.

In nucleotides, the CDR3 is TGTGCCAGCAGCTTAATACAGGGCGAAGGAGCTTTCTTT. This gives the protein CASSLIQGEGAFF. The J gene is TRBJ1-1, the V gene TRBV7-3; D perhaps matches TRBD1 (6 bases). This CDR3 is 13 amino acids long. Germline V CDR1 and CDR2: SGHTA, FQGTGA. Trimming pared 1 base from V and 10 bases from J, leaving 13 bases between.

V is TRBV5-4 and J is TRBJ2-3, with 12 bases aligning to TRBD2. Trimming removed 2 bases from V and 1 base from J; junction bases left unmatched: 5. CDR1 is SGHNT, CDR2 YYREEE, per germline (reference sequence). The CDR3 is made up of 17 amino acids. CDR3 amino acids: CASSFRTSGKRTDTQYF. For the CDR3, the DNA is TGTGCCAGCAGCTTTCGGACTAGCGGGAAACGCACAGATACGCAGTATTTT.

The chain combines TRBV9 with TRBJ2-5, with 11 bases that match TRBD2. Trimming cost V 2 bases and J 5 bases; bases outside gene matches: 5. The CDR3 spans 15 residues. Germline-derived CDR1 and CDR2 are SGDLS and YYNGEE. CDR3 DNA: TGTGCCAGCAGCGTTAGCGGGGGGGCACAGGAGACCCAGTACTTC. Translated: CASSVSGGAQETQYF. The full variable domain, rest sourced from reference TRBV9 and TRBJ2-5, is DSGVTQTPKHLITATGQRVTLRCSPRSGDLSVYWYQQSLDQGLQFLIQYYNGEERAKGNILERFSAQQFPDLHSELNLSSLELGDSALYFCASSVSGGAQETQYFGPGTRLLVL.

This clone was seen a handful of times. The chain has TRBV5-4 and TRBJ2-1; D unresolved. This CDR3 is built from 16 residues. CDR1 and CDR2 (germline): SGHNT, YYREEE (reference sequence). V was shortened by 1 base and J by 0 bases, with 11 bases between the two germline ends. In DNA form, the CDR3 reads TGTGCCAGCAGCTTGAGCGCATTGAGCTCCTACAATGAGCAGTTCTTC. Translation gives CASSLSALSSYNEQFF.

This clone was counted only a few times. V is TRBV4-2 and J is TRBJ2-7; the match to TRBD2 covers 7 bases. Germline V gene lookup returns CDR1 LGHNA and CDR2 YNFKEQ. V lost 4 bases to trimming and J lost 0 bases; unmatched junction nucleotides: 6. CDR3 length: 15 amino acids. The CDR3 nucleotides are TGTGCCAGCAGCCCCCAGCGGGGAATCTCCTACGAGCAGTACTTC. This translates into CASSPQRGISYEQYF.

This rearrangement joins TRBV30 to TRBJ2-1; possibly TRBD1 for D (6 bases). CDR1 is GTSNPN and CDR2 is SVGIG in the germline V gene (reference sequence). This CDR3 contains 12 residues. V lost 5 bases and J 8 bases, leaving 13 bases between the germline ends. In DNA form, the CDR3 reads TGTGCCTGGTCGACAGGCGTTTATGAGCAGTTCTTC. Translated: CAWSTGVYEQFF.

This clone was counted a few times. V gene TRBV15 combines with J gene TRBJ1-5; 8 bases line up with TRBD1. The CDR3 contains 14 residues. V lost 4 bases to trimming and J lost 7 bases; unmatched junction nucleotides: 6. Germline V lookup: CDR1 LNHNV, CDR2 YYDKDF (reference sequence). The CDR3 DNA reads TGTGCCACCAGCAACCGGACAGGGAAACAGCCCCAGCATTTT. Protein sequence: CATSNRTGKQPQHF. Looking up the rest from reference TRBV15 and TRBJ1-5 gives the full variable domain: DAMVIQNPRYQVTQFGKPVTLSCSQTLNHNVMYWYQQKSSQAPKLLFHYYDKDFNNEADTPDNFQSRRPNTSFCFLDIRSPGLGDTAMYLCATSNRTGKQPQHFGDGTRLSIL.

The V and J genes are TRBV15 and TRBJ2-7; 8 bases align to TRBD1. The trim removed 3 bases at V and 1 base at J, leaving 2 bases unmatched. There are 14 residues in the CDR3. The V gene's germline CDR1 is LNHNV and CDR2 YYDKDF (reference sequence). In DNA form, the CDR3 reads TGTGCCACCAGCAGGCGGACAGGGTCCTACGAGCAGTACTTC. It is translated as CATSRRTGSYEQYF.

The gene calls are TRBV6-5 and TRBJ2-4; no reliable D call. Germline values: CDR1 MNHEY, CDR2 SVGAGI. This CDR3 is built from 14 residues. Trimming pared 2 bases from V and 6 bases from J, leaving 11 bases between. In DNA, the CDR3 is TGTGCCAGCAGTTACGATAACACAGTAAACATTCAGTACTTC. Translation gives CASSYDNTVNIQYF.

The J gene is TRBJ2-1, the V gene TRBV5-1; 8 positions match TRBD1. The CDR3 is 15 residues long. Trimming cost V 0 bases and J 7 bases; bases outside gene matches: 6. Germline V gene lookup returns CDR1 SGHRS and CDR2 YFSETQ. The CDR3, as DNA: TGCGCCAGCAGCTTGGTACCGGGACAGGAAAATGAGCAGTTCTTC. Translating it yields CASSLVPGQENEQFF.

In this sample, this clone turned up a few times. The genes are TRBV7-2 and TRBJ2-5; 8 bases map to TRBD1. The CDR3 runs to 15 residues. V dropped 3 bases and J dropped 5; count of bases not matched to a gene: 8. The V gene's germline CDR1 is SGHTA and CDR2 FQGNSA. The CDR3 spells CASSFQGAIGETQYF. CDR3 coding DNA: TGTGCCAGCAGCTTTCAGGGGGCGATCGGGGAGACCCAGTACTTC.

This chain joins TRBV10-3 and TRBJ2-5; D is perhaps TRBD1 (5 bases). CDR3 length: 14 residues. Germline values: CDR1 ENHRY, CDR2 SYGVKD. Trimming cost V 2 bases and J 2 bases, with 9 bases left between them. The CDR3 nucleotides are TGTGCCATCAGTGAGACAGGCGCACAAGAGACCCAGTACTTC. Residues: CAISETGAQETQYF.

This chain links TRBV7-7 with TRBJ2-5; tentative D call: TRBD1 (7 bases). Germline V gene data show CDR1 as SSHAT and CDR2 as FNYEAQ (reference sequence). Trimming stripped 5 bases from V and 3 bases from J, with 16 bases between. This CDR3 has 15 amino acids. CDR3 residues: CASSPRGGTEETQYF. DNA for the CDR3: TGTGCCAGCAGCCCCCGCGGAGGGACAGAAGAGACCCAGTACTTC.

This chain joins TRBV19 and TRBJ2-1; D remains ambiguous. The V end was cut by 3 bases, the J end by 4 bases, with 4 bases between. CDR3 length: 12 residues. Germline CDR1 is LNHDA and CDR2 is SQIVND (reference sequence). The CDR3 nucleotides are TGTGCCAGTAGTATGTATTACAATGAGCAGTTCTTC. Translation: CASSMYYNEQFF.

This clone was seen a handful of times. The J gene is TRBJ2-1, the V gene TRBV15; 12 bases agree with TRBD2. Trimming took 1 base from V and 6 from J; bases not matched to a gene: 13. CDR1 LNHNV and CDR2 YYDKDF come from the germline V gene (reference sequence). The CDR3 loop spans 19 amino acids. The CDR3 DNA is TGTGCCACCAGCAGAGCCCTATGGACTAGCGGGACCCAGGGCAATGAGCAGTTCTTC. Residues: CATSRALWTSGTQGNEQFF.

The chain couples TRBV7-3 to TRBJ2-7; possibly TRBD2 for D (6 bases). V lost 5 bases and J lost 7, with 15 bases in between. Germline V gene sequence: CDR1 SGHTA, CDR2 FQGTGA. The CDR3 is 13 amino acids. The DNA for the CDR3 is TGTGCCAGCAGCCCTCGGGCCGGGAGAGAGCAGTACTTC. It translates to CASSPRAGREQYF.

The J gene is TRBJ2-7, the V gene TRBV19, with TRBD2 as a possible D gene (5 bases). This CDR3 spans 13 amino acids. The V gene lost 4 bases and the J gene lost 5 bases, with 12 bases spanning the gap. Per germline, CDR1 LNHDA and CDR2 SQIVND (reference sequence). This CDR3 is CASSKISGHEQYF. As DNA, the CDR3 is TGTGCCAGTAGTAAAATAAGCGGTCACGAGCAGTACTTC. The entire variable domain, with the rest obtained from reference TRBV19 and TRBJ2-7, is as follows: DGGITQSPKYLFRKEGQNVTLSCEQNLNHDAMYWYRQDPGQGLRLIYYSQIVNDFQKGDIAEGYSVSREKKESFPLTVTSAQKNPTAFYLCASSKISGHEQYFGPGTRLTVT.

CDR3 sequence reads: CASSSHDEQFF. The CDR3 nucleotides read TGTGCCAGCAGTTCCCATGATGAGCAGTTCTTC. The genes are TRBV6-5 and TRBJ2-1, with D uncertain. The CDR3 totals 11 residues. CDR1 is MNHEY, CDR2 SVGAGI, per germline. V lost 4 bases and J 8 bases, leaving 6 bases between the germline ends.

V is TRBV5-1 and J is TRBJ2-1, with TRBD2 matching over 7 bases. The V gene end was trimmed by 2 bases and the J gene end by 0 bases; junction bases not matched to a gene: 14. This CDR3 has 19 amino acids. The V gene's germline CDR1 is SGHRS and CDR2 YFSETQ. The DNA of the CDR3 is TGCGCCAGCAGCTTTTGGAGCCTAGCGGTGACGAGCTCCTACAATGAGCAGTTCTTC. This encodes CASSFWSLAVTSSYNEQFF.